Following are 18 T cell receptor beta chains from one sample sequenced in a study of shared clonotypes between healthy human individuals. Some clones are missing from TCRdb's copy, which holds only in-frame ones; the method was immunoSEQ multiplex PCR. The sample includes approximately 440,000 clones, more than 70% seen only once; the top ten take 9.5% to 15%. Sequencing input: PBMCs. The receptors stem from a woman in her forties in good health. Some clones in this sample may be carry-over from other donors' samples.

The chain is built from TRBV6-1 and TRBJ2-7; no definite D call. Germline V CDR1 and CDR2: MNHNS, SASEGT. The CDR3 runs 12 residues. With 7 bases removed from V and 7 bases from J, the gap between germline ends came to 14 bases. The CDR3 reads CASTRLLGEQYF. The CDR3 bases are TGTGCCAGCACCCGACTCTTGGGGGAGCAGTACTTC.

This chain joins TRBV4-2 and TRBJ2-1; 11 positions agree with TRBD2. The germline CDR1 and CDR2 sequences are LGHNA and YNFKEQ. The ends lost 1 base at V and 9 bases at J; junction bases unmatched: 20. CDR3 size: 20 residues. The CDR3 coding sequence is TGTGCCAGCAGCCAAGTCTACGCGACTAGCGGGATGACTCCCCATGGTGAGCAGTTCTTC. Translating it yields CASSQVYATSGMTPHGEQFF.

The CDR3 sequence is CASRIAGGPSNEQYF. The CDR3 nucleotides read TGCGCCAGCAGGATAGCGGGAGGGCCGTCCAACGAGCAGTACTTC. V and J are TRBV10-2 and TRBJ2-7; TRBD2 matches 11 bases. The CDR3 spans 15 residues. V lost 6 bases and J lost 5; bases outside the gene matches: 9. Germline CDR1 reads WSHSY; CDR2 reads SAAADI.

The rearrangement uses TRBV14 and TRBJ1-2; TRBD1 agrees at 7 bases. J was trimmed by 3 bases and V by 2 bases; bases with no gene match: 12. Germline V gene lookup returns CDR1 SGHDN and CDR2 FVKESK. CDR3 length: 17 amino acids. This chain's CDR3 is CASSQTPFRDSYYGYTF. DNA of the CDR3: TGTGCCAGCAGCCAAACTCCCTTCCGGGACAGCTACTATGGCTACACCTTC.

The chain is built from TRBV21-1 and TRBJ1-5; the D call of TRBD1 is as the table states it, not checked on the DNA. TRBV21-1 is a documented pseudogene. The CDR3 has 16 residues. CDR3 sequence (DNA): TGTGCCAGCAGCAAAGCACGGCAACAGAGCAATCAGCCCCAGCATTTT. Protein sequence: CASSKARQQSNQPQHF.

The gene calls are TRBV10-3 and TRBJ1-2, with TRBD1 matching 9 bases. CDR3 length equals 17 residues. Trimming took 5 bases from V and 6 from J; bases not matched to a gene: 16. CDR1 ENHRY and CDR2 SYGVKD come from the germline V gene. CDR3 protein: CAISYLPSGQGRDGYTF. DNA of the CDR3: TGTGCCATCAGTTACCTTCCCTCTGGACAGGGGCGGGATGGCTACACCTTC.

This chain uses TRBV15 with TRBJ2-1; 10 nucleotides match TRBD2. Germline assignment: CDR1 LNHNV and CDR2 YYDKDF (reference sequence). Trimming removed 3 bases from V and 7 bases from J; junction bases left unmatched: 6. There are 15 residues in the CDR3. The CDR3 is CATSSSSGSVNEQFF. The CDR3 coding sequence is TGTGCCACCAGCAGCTCTAGCGGGAGTGTGAATGAGCAGTTCTTC. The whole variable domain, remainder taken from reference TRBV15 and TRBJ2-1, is DAMVIQNPRYQVTQFGKPVTLSCSQTLNHNVMYWYQQKSSQAPKLLFHYYDKDFNNEADTPDNFQSRRPNTSFCFLDIRSPGLGDTAMYLCATSSSSGSVNEQFFGPGTRLTVL.

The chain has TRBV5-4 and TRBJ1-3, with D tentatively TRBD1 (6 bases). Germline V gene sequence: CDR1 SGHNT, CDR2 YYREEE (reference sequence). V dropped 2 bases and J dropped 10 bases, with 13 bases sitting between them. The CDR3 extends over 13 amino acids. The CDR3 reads CASSFPGGKTIYF. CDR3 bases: TGTGCCAGCAGCTTTCCTGGGGGCAAGACCATATATTTT.

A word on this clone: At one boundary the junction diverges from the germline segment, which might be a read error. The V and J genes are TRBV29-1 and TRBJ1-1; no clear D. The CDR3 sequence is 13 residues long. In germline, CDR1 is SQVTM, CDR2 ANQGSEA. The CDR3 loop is CSVEKWSNTEAFF. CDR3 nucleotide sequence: TGCAGCGTTGAAAAATGGTCGAACACCGAAGCTTTCTTT.

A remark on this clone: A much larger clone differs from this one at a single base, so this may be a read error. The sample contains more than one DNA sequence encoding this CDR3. Here the CDR3 reads CASSTAGGAIYEQYF. CDR3 bases: TGTGCCAGCAGTACGGCGGGGGGCGCAATATATGAGCAGTACTTC. The chain has TRBV5-6 and TRBJ2-7; 8 bases align to TRBD2. Germline V gene data show CDR1 as SGHDT and CDR2 as YYEEEE. This CDR3 is built from 15 residues. J gave up 7 bases and V 5 bases, and 14 bases lay outside the gene matches.

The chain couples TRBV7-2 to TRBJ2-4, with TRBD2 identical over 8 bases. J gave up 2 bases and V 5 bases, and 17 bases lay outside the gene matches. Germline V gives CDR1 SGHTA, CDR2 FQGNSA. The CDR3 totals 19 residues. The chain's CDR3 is CASSPGLGRARWSKNIQYF. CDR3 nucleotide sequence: TGTGCCAGCAGCCCAGGCCTCGGGAGGGCCAGGTGGTCCAAAAACATTCAGTACTTC.

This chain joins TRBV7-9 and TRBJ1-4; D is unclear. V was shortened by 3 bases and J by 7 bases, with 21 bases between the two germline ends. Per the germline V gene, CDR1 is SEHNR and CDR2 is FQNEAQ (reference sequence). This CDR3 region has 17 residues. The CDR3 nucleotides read TGTGCCAGCAGCTTGGGAAGGGTGGGCACATGGGGTGAAAAACTGTTTTTT. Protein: CASSLGRVGTWGEKLFF. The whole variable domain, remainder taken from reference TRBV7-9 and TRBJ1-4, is DTGVSQNPRHKITKRGQNVTFRCDPISEHNRLYWYRQTLGQGPEFLTYFQNEAQLEKSRLLSDRFSAERPKGSFSTLEIQRTEQGDSAMYLCASSLGRVGTWGEKLFFGSGTQLSVL.

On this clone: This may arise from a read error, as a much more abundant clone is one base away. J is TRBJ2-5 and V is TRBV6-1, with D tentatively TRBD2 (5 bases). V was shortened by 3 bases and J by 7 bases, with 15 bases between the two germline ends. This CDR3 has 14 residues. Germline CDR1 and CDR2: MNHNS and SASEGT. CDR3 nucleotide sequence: TGTGCCAGCAGTGAGAGGACTGGTAAAGGGACCCAGTACTTC. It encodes CASSERTGKGTQYF.

The CDR3: CASSSSQADTQYF. The CDR3, as DNA: TGCGCCAGCAGCTCAAGCCAGGCAGATACGCAGTATTTT. This chain connects TRBV5-1 to TRBJ2-3; D gene unclear. Trimming pared 3 bases from V and 4 bases from J, leaving 9 bases between. Germline assignment: CDR1 SGHRS and CDR2 YFSETQ. The CDR3 has 13 amino acids.

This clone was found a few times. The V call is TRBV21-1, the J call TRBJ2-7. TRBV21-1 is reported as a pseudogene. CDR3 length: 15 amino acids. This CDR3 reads CASSLILRGRDEQYF. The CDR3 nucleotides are TGTGCCAGCAGCCTCATCCTCCGGGGCCGAGACGAGCAGTACTTC.

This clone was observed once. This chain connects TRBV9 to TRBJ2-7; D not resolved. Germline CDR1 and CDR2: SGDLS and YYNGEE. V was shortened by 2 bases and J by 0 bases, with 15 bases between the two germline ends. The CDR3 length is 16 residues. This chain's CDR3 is CASSVGLGSLSYEQYF. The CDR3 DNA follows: TGTGCCAGCAGCGTCGGTTTAGGGTCCCTCTCCTACGAGCAGTACTTC.

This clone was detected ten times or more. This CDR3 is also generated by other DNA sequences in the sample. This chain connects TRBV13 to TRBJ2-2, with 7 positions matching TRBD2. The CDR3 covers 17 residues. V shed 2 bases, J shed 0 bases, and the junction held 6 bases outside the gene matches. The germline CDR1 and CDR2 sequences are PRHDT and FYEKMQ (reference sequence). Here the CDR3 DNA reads TGTGCCAGCAGCTTAAGTCTAGCGGACCCGAACACCGGGGAGCTGTTTTTT. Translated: CASSLSLADPNTGELFF. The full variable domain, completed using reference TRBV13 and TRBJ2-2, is AAGVIQSPRHLIKEKRETATLKCYPIPRHDTVYWYQQGPGQDPQFLISFYEKMQSDKGSIPDRFSAQQFSDYHSELNMSSLELGDSALYFCASSLSLADPNTGELFFGEGSRLTVL.

CDR3 protein: CASSFPGQDHYGYTF. DNA for the CDR3: TGTGCCAGCAGTTTCCCGGGACAGGACCATTATGGCTACACCTTC. The V and J genes are TRBV28 and TRBJ1-2; 8 bases match TRBD1. V lost 3 bases, J lost 5 bases, and 8 bases stayed unmatched. The CDR3 runs to 15 residues. Germline-derived CDR1 and CDR2 are MDHEN and SYDVKM.